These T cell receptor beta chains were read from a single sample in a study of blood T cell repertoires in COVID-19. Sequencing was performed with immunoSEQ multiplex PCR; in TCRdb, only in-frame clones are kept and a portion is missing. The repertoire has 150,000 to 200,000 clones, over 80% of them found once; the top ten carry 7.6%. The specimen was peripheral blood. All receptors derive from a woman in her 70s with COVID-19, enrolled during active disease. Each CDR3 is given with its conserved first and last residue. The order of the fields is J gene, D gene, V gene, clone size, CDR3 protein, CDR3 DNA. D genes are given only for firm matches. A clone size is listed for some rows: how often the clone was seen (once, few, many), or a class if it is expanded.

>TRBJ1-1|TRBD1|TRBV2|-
CASSAQGVAEAFF
TGTGCCAGCAGCGCTCAGGGGGTCGCTGAAGCTTTCTTT
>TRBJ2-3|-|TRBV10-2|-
CASRASDTDTQYF
TGCGCCAGCAGGGCTAGCGACACAGATACGCAGTATTTT
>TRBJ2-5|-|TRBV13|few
CASSLAPVRGHETQYF
TGTGCCAGCAGCTTAGCGCCGGTCAGGGGTCACGAGACCCAGTACTTC
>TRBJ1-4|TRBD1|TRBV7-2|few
CASRLGTANEKLFF
TGTGCCAGCAGACTCGGGACAGCTAATGAAAAACTGTTTTTT
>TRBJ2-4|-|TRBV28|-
CASSLQGAKNIQYF
TGTGCCAGCAGTTTACAGGGGGCCAAAAACATTCAGTACTTC
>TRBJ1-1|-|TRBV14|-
CASSQDRSSQAFF
TGTGCCAGCAGCCAAGATCGTTCTTCTCAAGCTTTCTTT
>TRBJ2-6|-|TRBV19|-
CASSIDQQGSSGANVLTF
TGTGCCAGTAGTATAGATCAACAGGGTAGCTCTGGGGCCAACGTCCTGACTTTC
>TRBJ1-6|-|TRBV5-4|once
CASSSETYNSPLHF
TGTGCCAGCAGCTCCGAGACTTATAATTCACCCCTCCACTTT
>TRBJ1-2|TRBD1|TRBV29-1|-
CSVEDPDRAGGYTF
TGCAGCGTTGAAGATCCGGACAGGGCGGGTGGCTACACCTTC
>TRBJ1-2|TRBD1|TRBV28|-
CASSIDLGTGPSKSYGYTF
TGTGCCAGCAGTATCGATTTAGGGACAGGCCCGTCCAAATCCTATGGCTACACCTTC
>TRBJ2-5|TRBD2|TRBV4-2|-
CASSPSGSQETQYF
TGTGCCAGCAGCCCTAGCGGGAGTCAGGAGACCCAGTACTTC
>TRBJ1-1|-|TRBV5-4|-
CASSREWNTEAFF
TGTGCCAGCAGCCGCGAGTGGAACACTGAAGCTTTCTTT
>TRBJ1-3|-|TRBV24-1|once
CATSDYSQESSGNTIYF
TGTGCCACCAGTGATTATTCACAGGAAAGCTCTGGAAACACCATATATTTT
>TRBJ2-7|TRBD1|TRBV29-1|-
CSVEDPGTGSYEQYF
TGCAGCGTTGAAGATCCAGGGACAGGGTCCTACGAGCAGTACTTC
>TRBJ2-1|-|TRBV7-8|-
CASSSLSRLANYNEQFF
TGTGCCAGCAGCTCCCTGAGCCGGCTAGCGAACTACAATGAGCAGTTCTTC
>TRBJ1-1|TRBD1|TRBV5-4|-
CASSPRDRGPTREAFF
TGTGCCAGCAGCCCCCGGGACAGGGGGCCTACGCGTGAAGCTTTCTTT
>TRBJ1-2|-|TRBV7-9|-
CASSLTEGSGYTF
TGTGCCAGCAGCTTAACTGAGGGTAGTGGCTACACCTTC
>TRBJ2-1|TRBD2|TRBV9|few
CASSVGGPRYNEQFF
TGTGCCAGCAGCGTGGGAGGGCCTCGATACAATGAGCAGTTCTTC
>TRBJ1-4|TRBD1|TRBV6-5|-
CASSWDRGRTNEKLFF
TGTGCCAGCAGTTGGGACAGGGGTAGGACTAATGAAAAACTGTTTTTT
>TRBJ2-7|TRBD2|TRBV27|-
CASSLELEREGCLRAFVYEQYF
TGTGCCAGCAGTTTAGAACTGGAGAGGGAGGGCTGCCTACGAGCATTTGTTTACGAGCAGTACTTC
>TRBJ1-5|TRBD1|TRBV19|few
CASSIAGQGAGQPQHF
TGTGCCAGTAGTATAGCGGGACAGGGGGCAGGACAGCCCCAGCATTTT
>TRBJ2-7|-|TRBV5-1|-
CASGLQGGSMGEQYF
TGCGCCAGCGGTTTACAGGGTGGCTCGATGGGCGAGCAGTACTTC
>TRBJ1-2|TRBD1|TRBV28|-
CASRGTGTDIYGYTF
TGTGCCAGCAGAGGGACCGGGACAGATATCTATGGCTACACCTTC
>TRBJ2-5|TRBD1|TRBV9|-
CASSGGTGARETQYF
TGTGCCAGCAGCGGGGGGACAGGGGCCCGGGAGACCCAGTACTTC
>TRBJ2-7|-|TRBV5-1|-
CASSPVGRQIEQYF
TGCGCCAGCAGCCCCGTGGGCAGACAAATCGAGCAGTACTTC
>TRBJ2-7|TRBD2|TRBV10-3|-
CAISAGTSGSPYEQYF
TGTGCCATCAGTGCCGGGACTAGCGGGAGCCCCTACGAGCAGTACTTC
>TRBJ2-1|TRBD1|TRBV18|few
CASSPAGQGARNEQFF
TGTGCCAGCTCACCCGCAGGGCAGGGGGCGCGAAATGAGCAGTTCTTC
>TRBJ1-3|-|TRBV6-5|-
CASSYSLDTRRNTIYF
TGTGCCAGCAGTTACTCTCTTGACACGCGTAGGAACACCATATATTTT
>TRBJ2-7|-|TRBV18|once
CASSPRREASYEQYF
TGTGCCAGCTCACCACGGAGGGAGGCCTCCTACGAGCAGTACTTC